These 27 T cell receptor beta chains came from one sample sequenced in a study of blood T cell repertoires in COVID-19 (TCRdb year 2020). Preparation of the library involved the immunoSEQ multiplex PCR assay. What TCRdb holds here is the immuneACCESS table cut down to in-frame rearrangements. Part of the clones is not present; checked against another copy, under half of the missing clones reflect an unresolved V gene, and the others are unexplained. The sample has approximately 230,000 clones on record, approximately 86% of them singletons. The ten largest clones capture about 6.9% of the sample. Sequenced sample: PBMCs or T cells enriched from blood (not recorded which). The receptors stem from a woman in her twenties or thirties with acute COVID-19.

This clone was recorded many times. The chain combines TRBV27 with TRBJ2-7; possible D gene TRBD2, 6 bases. Germline V gives CDR1 MNHEY, CDR2 SMNVEV (reference sequence). The CDR3 length is 13 residues. V dropped 3 bases and J dropped 6 bases, with 12 bases sitting between them. The CDR3 DNA reads as TGTGCCAGCAGTTTGGGCCAGGGAGGCGAGCAGTACTTC. Its translation is CASSLGQGGEQYF.

This clone was picked up one time. The chain has TRBV6-6 and TRBJ1-6; the match to TRBD1 covers 7 bases. This CDR3 is 15 amino acids long. In germline, CDR1 is MNHNY, CDR2 SVGAGI (reference sequence). V dropped 2 bases and J dropped 10; count of bases not matched to a gene: 8. CDR3 in amino acids: CASSYVEGGNSPLHF. DNA for the CDR3: TGTGCCAGCAGTTACGTCGAAGGGGGCAACTCACCCCTCCACTTT.

The V and J genes are TRBV9 and TRBJ2-2; unclear D gene. The CDR3 is made up of 13 amino acids. Germline-derived CDR1 and CDR2 are SGDLS and YYNGEE. V was pared by 6 bases and J by 0 bases, with 6 bases between. This CDR3 is CASTTPNTGELFF. As DNA, the CDR3 is TGTGCCAGCACCACTCCGAACACCGGGGAGCTGTTTTTT. Based on the CDR3 plus reference TRBV9 and TRBJ2-2, the full variable domain is DSGVTQTPKHLITATGQRVTLRCSPRSGDLSVYWYQQSLDQGLQFLIQYYNGEERAKGNILERFSAQQFPDLHSELNLSSLELGDSALYFCASTTPNTGELFFGEGSRLTVL.

The chain combines TRBV19 with TRBJ1-2; TRBD1 aligns across 7 bases. Germline values: CDR1 LNHDA, CDR2 SQIVND (reference sequence). This CDR3 has 14 amino acids. V gave up 4 bases and J gave up 1 base; unmatched junction bases: 3. CDR3 sequence: CASSTRQGNYGYTF. CDR3 nucleotides: TGTGCCAGTAGTACCCGACAGGGTAACTATGGCTACACCTTC.

In nucleotides, the CDR3 is TGCGCCAGCAGCCAAGATGGGGAGGGCCTCTACAACTATGGCTACACCTTC. This translates into CASSQDGEGLYNYGYTF. The chain uses TRBV4-3 and TRBJ1-2; D unresolved. Germline loops: CDR1 LGHNA, CDR2 YSLEER. Trimming took 0 bases from V and 2 from J, leaving 16 bases between them. The CDR3 runs to 17 residues.

The V and J genes are TRBV5-4 and TRBJ1-6; TRBD1 aligns across 10 bases. V lost 3 bases and J lost 3; bases outside the gene matches: 0. CDR3 length: 15 amino acids. Germline V gives CDR1 SGHNT, CDR2 YYREEE (reference sequence). The CDR3 DNA follows: TGTGCCAGCAGCTGGACAGGGGGCTATAATTCACCCCTCCACTTT. The encoded protein is CASSWTGGYNSPLHF. Combining the CDR3 with reference TRBV5-4 and TRBJ1-6 gives the whole variable domain ETGVTQSPTHLIKTRGQQVTLRCSSQSGHNTVSWYQQALGQGPQFIFQYYREEENGRGNFPPRFSGLQFPNYSSELNVNALELDDSALYLCASSWTGGYNSPLHFGNGTRLTVT.

The J gene is TRBJ1-2, the V gene TRBV6-5; 9 positions match TRBD1. Germline CDR1 MNHEY, CDR2 SVGAGI. This CDR3 spans 15 amino acids. The ends lost 6 bases at V and 6 bases at J; junction bases unmatched: 11. CDR3 protein: CASRRPGTGLDGYTF. CDR3 nucleotide sequence: TGTGCCAGCAGGCGTCCCGGGACAGGGCTCGATGGCTACACCTTC.

The chain is built from TRBV7-2 and TRBJ2-5; 8 bases map to TRBD1. V was clipped by 2 bases and J by 10 bases; unmatched bases: 6. Germline V CDR1 and CDR2: SGHTA, FQGNSA. This CDR3 spans 13 amino acids. CDR3 amino acids: CASSLWDGQGQYF. In DNA, the CDR3 is TGTGCCAGCAGCTTATGGGACGGACAGGGCCAGTACTTC.

Details on this clone: This sample also contains other DNA sequences that code for the same CDR3. The chain uses TRBV5-1 and TRBJ1-5; D is undetermined. Germline CDR1 is SGHRS and CDR2 is YFSETQ. Trimming removed 0 bases from V and 2 bases from J, with 9 bases in between. This CDR3 region has 15 residues. The CDR3 region has the DNA TGCGCCAGCAGCTTGGATGGTGAGGGCAATCAGCCCCAGCATTTT. Amino acids: CASSLDGEGNQPQHF.

This sequence joins TRBV3-1 (or the pseudogene TRBV3-2) and TRBJ1-6, with 7 nucleotides matching TRBD1. V shed 4 bases, J shed 8 bases, and the junction held 8 bases outside the gene matches. This CDR3 region has 15 residues. Germline V lookup: CDR1 LGHDT, CDR2 YNNKEL (reference sequence). The CDR3 sequence: CASSLQGIMDSPLHF. The CDR3 DNA follows: TGTGCCAGCAGCCTACAGGGGATCATGGATTCACCCCTCCACTTT.

The chain has TRBV5-4 and TRBJ2-5, with 9 bases aligning to TRBD1. Trimming cost V 4 bases and J 3 bases; bases outside gene matches: 10. This CDR3 is 16 amino acids long. CDR1 is SGHNT, CDR2 YYREEE, per germline (reference sequence). This chain's CDR3 is CASSVQGAMREETQYF. As DNA, the CDR3 is TGTGCCAGCAGCGTACAGGGGGCGATGAGAGAAGAGACCCAGTACTTC.

The CDR3 DNA is TGCGCCAGCAGCCAAGTAGTAGCGGGGACCTACGAGCAGTACTTC. It is translated as CASSQVVAGTYEQYF. This chain connects TRBV4-1 to TRBJ2-7; 8 bases align to TRBD2. The CDR3 sequence is 15 residues long. The germline V gene encodes CDR1 MGHRA and CDR2 YSYEKL. V trimming: 1 base; J trimming: 2 bases; junction bases outside the gene matches: 4.

The chain joins TRBV2 to TRBJ2-1, with TRBD2 as a possible D gene (7 bases). The germline V and J ends were trimmed by 9 bases and 10 bases, with 19 bases remaining between them. CDR3 size: 13 residues. In germline, CDR1 is SNHLY, CDR2 FYNNEI. The CDR3 nucleotides read TGTGCCAGGGGGGGGGCTATTACCGGCGAGCAGTTCTTC. Translating it yields CARGGAITGEQFF.

CDR3 sequence reads: CASSTGIAPYLREQFF. For the CDR3, the DNA is TGTGCCAGCAGCACGGGGATCGCGCCGTATCTAAGAGAGCAGTTCTTC. The chain uses TRBV21-1 and TRBJ2-1; TRBD2 is taken as the D call from the table, unchecked against the DNA. TRBV21-1 is labeled a pseudogene. This CDR3 contains 16 residues.

The gene calls are TRBV11-2 and TRBJ2-3; TRBD1 matches at 7 bases. Per the germline V gene, CDR1 is SGHAT and CDR2 is FQNNGV. The junction had 8 bases not matched to a gene; V was cut back by 5 bases and J by 0 bases. CDR3 length: 16 residues. CDR3 in amino acids: CASSRTGAYSTDTQYF. Here the CDR3 DNA reads TGTGCCAGCAGCCGGACAGGAGCTTATAGCACAGATACGCAGTATTTT.

The chain links TRBV9 to TRBJ2-1, with 8 nucleotides matching TRBD2. CDR3 length: 15 amino acids. Germline CDR1 reads SGDLS; CDR2 reads YYNGEE. V lost 3 bases to trimming and J lost 10 bases; unmatched junction nucleotides: 12. CDR3 residues: CASSGGTRLIGEQFF. The CDR3 DNA follows: TGTGCCAGCAGCGGAGGGACTAGACTTATCGGGGAGCAGTTCTTC.

V gene TRBV28 combines with J gene TRBJ2-2; no definite D call. CDR1 is MDHEN, CDR2 SYDVKM, per germline. V gave up 2 bases and J gave up 3 bases, with 13 bases separating them. This CDR3 has 16 residues. The CDR3 loop is CASSLVYNIDTGELFF. Written as DNA, the CDR3 is TGTGCCAGCAGTTTAGTATACAACATCGACACCGGGGAGCTGTTTTTT.

The V gene is TRBV6-5, the J gene TRBJ1-3; 7 bases are a match to TRBD1. The CDR3 extends over 15 amino acids. The germline V gene encodes CDR1 MNHEY and CDR2 SVGAGI. J gave up 0 bases and V 6 bases, and 5 bases lay outside the gene matches. The CDR3 is CASSSGTASGNTIYF. The CDR3 nucleotides read TGTGCCAGCAGCTCCGGGACAGCCTCTGGAAACACCATATATTTT.

The chain combines TRBV6-2 or TRBV6-3 with TRBJ1-4, with 8 nucleotides matching TRBD1. The V and J ends lost 6 bases and 8 bases, in that order; junction bases with no gene match: 8. Germline CDR1 reads MNHEY; CDR2 reads SVGEGT. This CDR3 region has 14 residues. CDR3 sequence: CASSYGQGREKLFF. DNA for the CDR3: TGTGCCAGCAGCTATGGACAGGGAAGAGAAAAACTGTTTTTT.

The J gene is TRBJ1-2, the V gene TRBV5-1; 7 nucleotides agree with TRBD1. V was clipped by 7 bases and J by 6 bases; unmatched bases: 15. The CDR3 length is 15 residues. CDR1 is SGHRS and CDR2 is YFSETQ in the germline V gene. The CDR3 protein is CASGPGQLLSNGYTF. The CDR3 nucleotides are TGCGCCAGCGGTCCGGGACAGCTCCTATCAAATGGCTACACCTTC.

The V gene is TRBV4-1, the J gene TRBJ1-4, with a tentative D call TRBD1 (6 bases). This CDR3 contains 17 residues. Germline CDR1 MGHRA, CDR2 YSYEKL. Between the trimmed V and J ends, which lost 2 bases and 0 bases, there was a span of 13 bases. The CDR3 here is CASSQQKPGATNEKLFF. The CDR3 coding sequence is TGCGCCAGCAGCCAACAAAAACCAGGGGCAACTAATGAAAAACTGTTTTTT.

The chain carries TRBV5-1 and TRBJ2-3; D is perhaps TRBD1 (6 bases). This CDR3 spans 16 amino acids. The ends were cut back, 3 bases at V and 2 bases at J, with 16 bases in the middle. Per the germline V gene, CDR1 is SGHRS and CDR2 is YFSETQ. CDR3 DNA sequence: TGCGCCAGCAGCTCACAATTACGGACAGCCACAGATACGCAGTATTTT. As protein: CASSSQLRTATDTQYF. The full variable domain, completed using reference TRBV5-1 and TRBJ2-3, is KAGVTQTPRYLIKTRGQQVTLSCSPISGHRSVSWYQQTPGQGLQFLFEYFSETQRNKGNFPGRFSGRQFSNSRSEMNVSTLELGDSALYLCASSSQLRTATDTQYFGPGTRLTVL.

The chain joins TRBV11-2 to TRBJ2-7; 7 nucleotides line up with TRBD1. The J segment lost 3 bases and the V segment lost 1 base, leaving 9 bases of the junction unmatched. CDR1 is SGHAT and CDR2 is FQNNGV in the germline V gene. The CDR3 has 16 residues. In DNA form, the CDR3 reads TGTGCCAGCAGCTTAGTTGGAGTGACAGGGCTCTACGAGCAGTACTTC. Translated, it gives CASSLVGVTGLYEQYF.

The J gene is TRBJ1-5, the V gene TRBV28, with 9 bases fitting TRBD1. CDR3 length equals 16 residues. The germline gives CDR1 MDHEN, CDR2 SYDVKM. V dropped 2 bases and J dropped 3; count of bases not matched to a gene: 5. CDR3 in amino acids: CASSLPTGGHNQPQHF. The CDR3 nucleotides read TGTGCCAGCAGTTTACCGACAGGGGGACACAATCAGCCCCAGCATTTT.

V usage is TRBV5-1 and J usage is TRBJ1-1; 7 bases match TRBD1. This CDR3 region has 14 residues. The trim removed 4 bases at V and 1 base at J, leaving 4 bases unmatched. Per germline, CDR1 SGHRS and CDR2 YFSETQ. This CDR3 is CASSITGANTEAFF. The CDR3 DNA is TGCGCCAGCAGCATAACAGGGGCGAACACTGAAGCTTTCTTT.

The chain couples TRBV28 to TRBJ2-4; 7 nucleotides line up with TRBD2. Unmatched junction bases numbered 9, after V lost 6 bases and J lost 7 bases. Germline V lookup: CDR1 MDHEN, CDR2 SYDVKM. This CDR3 region has 14 residues. CDR3 bases: TGTGCCAGCAGCCTCCCCGGGGAGGGGAACATTCAGTACTTC. This translates into CASSLPGEGNIQYF.

This rearrangement joins TRBV27 to TRBJ2-1; 8 nucleotides agree with TRBD1. The CDR3 consists of 12 residues. Losses at the gene ends were 8 bases for V and 7 bases for J; bases not matched to a gene: 4. Germline V gene data show CDR1 as MNHEY and CDR2 as SMNVEV (reference sequence). This CDR3 reads CASGQGYNEQFF. The CDR3 DNA follows: TGTGCCAGCGGACAGGGTTATAATGAGCAGTTCTTC.